The clone carrying this T cell receptor (beta chain) has just a few counts. Antigen specificity is unknown. The repertoire was sequenced with immunoSEQ multiplex PCR; TCRdb's copy has only in-frame clones and lacks some. The sample has 85,000 to 90,000 clones, around 87% seen once. Germline V gene lookup returns CDR1 MDHEN and CDR2 SYDVKM. Trimming left V 6 bases short and J 2 bases short, with 11 bases between. CDR3 length: 13 residues. Chemo-refractory metastatic non-small-cell lung cancer patients underwent focal radiation alongside CTLA-4 blockade with ipilimumab. This specimen belongs to a study of radiotherapy plus CTLA-4 blockade in lung cancer. The wider study: For less than 20% of patients, objective responses occurred, and around 31% had disease control.

The study, taken as a whole, reports: Once radiotherapy plus ipilimumab had been given, TCR clones derived from tumor expanded in blood. It was early blood T cell clone dynamics, with interferon-beta, that reportedly best predicted response.

Specimen: peripheral blood, collected from a patient treated with radiotherapy plus ipilimumab. This TCR derives from a human donor with non-small cell lung cancer that progressed on radiotherapy plus ipilimumab. This chain uses TRBV28 with TRBJ2-7; possibly TRBD1 or TRBD2 for D (5 bases each). The CDR3 region has the DNA TGTGCCAGCAGACCGGGGCAAACCTACGAGCAGTACTTC. Protein sequence: CASRPGQTYEQYF.